The 19 T cell receptor beta chains below were found in one sample sequenced in a study of T cell repertoires in urothelial bladder cancer. Method: immunoSEQ multiplex PCR; TCRdb's copy keeps in-frame clones and lacks some. The table has around 12,000 clones, more than 60% seen once. The sequenced sample consisted of tumor-infiltrating cells from bladder cancer. The receptors come from a human donor with a benign inflammatory bladder lesion.

This sequence joins TRBV5-8 and TRBJ2-7; D not certain. The germline gives CDR1 SGHTS, CDR2 YDEGEE. The CDR3 consists of 12 residues. Trimming shortened V by 4 bases and J by 8 bases, and 13 bases separated the two germline ends. Here the CDR3 DNA reads TGTGCCAGCAGCCGAGATACAATCCAGCAGTACTTC. This translates into CASSRDTIQQYF.

This chain links TRBV6-1 with TRBJ2-7, with TRBD1 as a possible D gene (6 bases). Germline assignment: CDR1 MNHNS and CDR2 SASEGT. V shed 7 bases and J shed 0 bases, with 13 bases lying between them. This CDR3 region has 14 residues. The CDR3 DNA sequence: TGTGCCAGCACTTACCAGGGGAGCTCCTACGAGCAGTACTTC. The encoded protein is CASTYQGSSYEQYF.

This chain links TRBV2 with TRBJ1-1; 7 bases align to TRBD1. Germline V gives CDR1 SNHLY, CDR2 FYNNEI. Germline trimming cut 5 bases from V and 1 base from J; bases unmatched to any gene: 4. The CDR3 consists of 14 residues. CDR3 DNA: TGTGCCAGCAGTTTACAGGGGAGGAACACTGAAGCTTTCTTT. Amino acids: CASSLQGRNTEAFF.

The V call is TRBV13, the J call TRBJ1-1; D gene ambiguous. V lost 3 bases and J lost 1, with 9 bases in between. The CDR3 covers 14 residues. The germline V gene encodes CDR1 PRHDT and CDR2 FYEKMQ (reference sequence). The CDR3: CASSFRRTNTEAFF. CDR3 nucleotide sequence: TGTGCCAGCAGCTTCAGACGGACGAACACTGAAGCTTTCTTT.

V is TRBV11-2 and J is TRBJ1-2, with D possibly TRBD1 on 5 matching bases. Germline V gene data show CDR1 as SGHAT and CDR2 as FQNNGV. This CDR3 is 15 amino acids long. Trimming took 5 bases from V and 7 from J, leaving 20 bases between them. The CDR3 region is CASSRDYGPNGGYTF. In DNA, the CDR3 is TGTGCCAGCAGCCGGGACTATGGTCCTAACGGTGGCTACACCTTC.

This chain connects TRBV2 to TRBJ1-1; unclear D gene. CDR1 is SNHLY and CDR2 is FYNNEI in the germline V gene. The CDR3 is 15 amino acids. The V end lost 0 bases, the J end lost 4 bases, and 12 bases lay between the germline ends. The CDR3, as DNA: TGTGCCAGCAGTGAAGCCCAGGCGGTAGGCACTGAAGCTTTCTTT. It yields the protein CASSEAQAVGTEAFF.

The rearrangement joins TRBV5-6 to TRBJ2-5; D gene ambiguous. Germline loops: CDR1 SGHDT, CDR2 YYEEEE. The germline V and J ends were trimmed by 1 base and 5 bases, with 3 bases remaining between them. There are 11 residues in the CDR3. CDR3 in DNA: TGTGCCAGCAGCTTGTTGGAGACCCAGTACTTC. Amino acid sequence: CASSLLETQYF.

This chain connects TRBV7-3 to TRBJ2-2; maybe TRBD1 (5 bases). Germline V CDR1 and CDR2: SGHTA, FQGTGA. There are 13 residues in the CDR3. Trimming took off 8 bases at V and 4 bases at J, with 11 bases between the two ends. Here the CDR3 DNA reads TGTGCCAGCTCCTGGGGCCTCACCGGGGAGCTGTTTTTT. It specifies CASSWGLTGELFF.

The chain has TRBV4-1 and TRBJ2-3, with 9 bases that match TRBD2. This CDR3 is built from 15 residues. Looked up from germline, CDR1 is MGHRA and CDR2 is YSYEKL. J was trimmed by 4 bases and V by 3 bases; bases with no gene match: 5. The DNA of the CDR3 is TGCGCCAGCAGCCAGATAGCGGGAGTGGCAGATACGCAGTATTTT. The encoded protein is CASSQIAGVADTQYF.

The chain uses TRBV5-5 and TRBJ1-1, with D possibly matching TRBD1 (6 bases). CDR1 is SGHKS, CDR2 YYEKEE, per germline (reference sequence). The CDR3 consists of 12 residues. Trimming removed 5 bases from V and 8 bases from J, with 13 bases in between. The DNA for the CDR3 is TGTGCCAGCAGACGAGGACAGCAAGAAGCTTTCTTT. It specifies CASRRGQQEAFF.

The J gene is TRBJ2-7, the V gene TRBV7-9; TRBD1 agrees at 7 bases. This CDR3 contains 13 residues. Trimming removed 4 bases from V and 6 bases from J; junction bases left unmatched: 6. CDR1 is SEHNR, CDR2 FQNEAQ, per germline (reference sequence). The CDR3 region is CASSSQTGAEQYF. As DNA, the CDR3 is TGTGCCAGCAGCTCTCAAACAGGGGCCGAGCAGTACTTC.

This chain links TRBV2 with TRBJ2-1; 7 bases map to TRBD1. CDR1 SNHLY and CDR2 FYNNEI come from the germline V gene. V shed 6 bases, J shed 4 bases, and the junction held 3 bases outside the gene matches. This CDR3 spans 13 amino acids. The DNA of the CDR3 is TGTGCCAGCAGACAACAGGGGTACAATGAGCAGTTCTTC. This gives the protein CASRQQGYNEQFF.

The chain carries TRBV6-1 and TRBJ2-1; 7 bases agree with TRBD2. The CDR3 loop spans 14 amino acids. The ends lost 7 bases at V and 0 bases at J; junction bases unmatched: 3. CDR1 MNHNS and CDR2 SASEGT come from the germline V gene. In DNA form, the CDR3 reads TGTGCCAGCACAGGCGGGGGCTCCTACAATGAGCAGTTCTTC. Translated: CASTGGGSYNEQFF.

CDR3 residues: CASTRQRDYEQYF. The CDR3 coding sequence is TGTGCCAGCACCAGGCAAAGGGACTACGAGCAGTACTTC. The chain has TRBV6-4 and TRBJ2-7; D unclear. The V end lost 7 bases, the J end lost 3 bases, and 13 bases lay between the germline ends. Looked up from germline, CDR1 is MRHNA and CDR2 is SNTAGT. The length of the CDR3 is 13 residues.

This chain connects TRBV6-5 to TRBJ2-1, with a possible D match to TRBD2 (5 bases). The CDR3 has 15 amino acids. V lost 10 bases and J lost 9, with 25 bases in between. The germline gives CDR1 MNHEY, CDR2 SVGAGI. CDR3 nucleotide sequence: TGTGCCACCCGGGGAGCGTGGAGGATCGTCGGTGAGCAGTTCTTC. This translates into CATRGAWRIVGEQFF.

The chain couples TRBV30 to TRBJ1-2; 9 bases align to TRBD1. The CDR3 spans 14 residues. Germline CDR1 and CDR2: GTSNPN and SVGIG (reference sequence). The J segment lost 7 bases and the V segment lost 3 bases, leaving 9 bases of the junction unmatched. This CDR3 reads CAWSRDRDLSGYTF. Written as DNA, the CDR3 is TGTGCCTGGAGCCGGGACAGGGATCTAAGTGGCTACACCTTC. The whole variable domain, remainder taken from reference TRBV30 and TRBJ1-2, is SQTIHQWPATLVQPVGSPLSLECTVEGTSNPNLYWYRQAAGRGLQLLFYSVGIGQISSEVPQNLSASRPQDRQFILSSKKLLLSDSGFYLCAWSRDRDLSGYTFGSGTRLTVV.

This clone was seen only a few times. The chain combines TRBV6-5 with TRBJ1-5; D perhaps matches TRBD1 (6 bases). This CDR3 is 15 amino acids long. Trimming left V 6 bases short and J 4 bases short, with 16 bases between. Germline values: CDR1 MNHEY, CDR2 SVGAGI. Here the CDR3 DNA reads TGTGCCAGCAGCAGGGGAGACGGGGGAAATCAGCCCCAGCATTTT. It is translated as CASSRGDGGNQPQHF.

The gene calls are TRBV9 and TRBJ1-3, with no clear D. CDR1 and CDR2 from the germline V gene are SGDLS and YYNGEE. The CDR3 is 15 amino acids. Trimming took off 0 bases at V and 0 bases at J, with 7 bases between the two ends. The CDR3 loop is CASSVAQSSGNTIYF. As DNA, the CDR3 is TGTGCCAGCAGCGTAGCACAGAGCTCTGGAAACACCATATATTTT.

V gene TRBV20-1 combines with J gene TRBJ2-3; D is uncertain. This CDR3 is built from 10 residues. Per the germline V gene, CDR1 is DFQATT and CDR2 is SNEGSKA (reference sequence). The CDR3 spells CSGQWDTQYF. CDR3 bases: TGCAGCGGTCAGTGGGATACGCAGTATTTT.